This section outlines one T cell receptor (beta chain) sequence together with its context. Its antigen is currently not known. Nothing much larger sits one base from this clone, and base qualities are not available. Taken with the paper, the label for time point translates to: pretreatment peripheral blood. The cohort comprised 25 to 30 patients with locally advanced or metastatic urothelial carcinoma treated at Memorial Sloan Kettering on a trial protocol. Peripheral blood mononuclear cells were collected from each patient pretreatment and during treatment, giving between 1 and 8 total time points per patient. The Qiagen DNeasy Blood extraction kit was used to purify genomic DNA from total PBMCs and from tumor samples. PBMCs were collected pretreatment and during treatment, and were isolated and stored as previously described. The entry originates in a study of PD-L1 blockade in urothelial cancer (TCRdb year 2017). For the study in its entirety: All patients started therapy around 2014 and received atezolizumab 1,200 mg intravenously every 3 weeks. Blood samples were analyzed 3 weeks after the start of treatment (second dose) and 6 weeks after the start of treatment. A median of about 150,000 T cells and some 90,000 unique TCRs was obtained from blood samples, and a median clonality of approximately 0.086 was observed. Patients had an ECOG performance status of 0 or 1 and had received between 0 and 3 prior chemotherapy regimens. About 90% of the roughly 29 patients were identified as males with urothelial cancer of bladder origin, and a prior smoking history was reported by 18 of 29 patients. Approximately 30 patients had pretreatment blood TCR-seq, roughly 24 had at least one posttreatment blood collection, and roughly 24 had tumor TCR-seq. Somatic, immune and clinical correlates of response to PD-L1 blockade with atezolizumab in urothelial cancer were the focus of an exploratory multi-omic analysis. In the same patients, whole exome sequencing and RNA sequencing of pretreatment tumors were performed in addition to TCR sequencing. Pretreatment tumor samples and matched peripheral blood, collected serially before and after atezolizumab treatment, underwent TCR sequencing. Durable clinical benefit was achieved by nine patients but not by the remaining 20. Durable clinical benefit meant progression-free survival longer than 6 months, and TCR features were also tested against progression-free and overall survival.

Inclusive of the bounding cysteine and phenylalanine, the CDR3 is 18 residues long. Of all the DNA, just the CDR3 is kept, 54 bases in frame from base 1. Germline trimming: 2 bases from V, 2 bases from J; junction bases outside gene matches: 14. For CDR1 and CDR2, the germline V gene lists MGHRA and YSYEKL. Each PCR received spiked-in synthetic TCR analog templates so that absolute template abundance could be estimated from read counts. The immunoSEQ assay used bias-controlled V and J gene primers to amplify TCRbeta CDR3 regions from genomic DNA. Sequencing of rearranged TCRbeta segments was performed at approximately 20X coverage. On the authors' methods: Clustering was used to correct sequencing errors, and CDR3s were annotated against IMGT to assign V, D and J genes. Out-of-frame and stop-codon sequences were excluded, and only productive TCRbeta rearrangements were used in downstream analyses. Clonality was calculated as one minus the Shannon entropy normalized by the log of the number of unique productive sequences. Clones differing between time points or between blood and tumor were identified using Fisher's exact test with Benjamini-Hochberg correction, with an adjusted p below 0.01 applied as the threshold. This is the immuneACCESS table as TCRdb keeps it, with only in-frame sequences that have V and J called. A part of the clones is gone; compared with another copy, unresolved V genes explain less than half, and the rest is unexplained. The V and J calls and the clone size are those of that table, but D and trimming were determined from the DNA. The sample records 45,000 to 70,000 clones, less than 90% of which are singletons. Of the sample, roughly 14% falls within the top ten clones.

What the research found in general, with its limitations: Among patients with durable benefit, tumor-associated TCR clones showed greater expansion in peripheral blood 3 weeks after treatment started (n = 22, p = 0.022). A pretreatment peripheral blood TCR clonality below the median was linked to improved progression-free and overall survival. Because the sample size was small (n ≈ 27) and many exploratory analyses were performed, the results are intended to be hypothesis-generating.

This clonotype was sampled from a man between 65 and 85 years old with urothelial cancer. The sequence joins TRBV4-1 to TRBJ2-7; 8 junctional bases match TRBD2. This specimen consisted of PBMCs, obtained around atezolizumab (anti-PD-L1) treatment. This receptor carries the CDR3 CASSQIRPKAGEAYEQYF. The DNA sequence is TGCGCCAGCAGCCAAATTCGGCCCAAAGCGGGAGAAGCCTACGAGCAGTACTTC.